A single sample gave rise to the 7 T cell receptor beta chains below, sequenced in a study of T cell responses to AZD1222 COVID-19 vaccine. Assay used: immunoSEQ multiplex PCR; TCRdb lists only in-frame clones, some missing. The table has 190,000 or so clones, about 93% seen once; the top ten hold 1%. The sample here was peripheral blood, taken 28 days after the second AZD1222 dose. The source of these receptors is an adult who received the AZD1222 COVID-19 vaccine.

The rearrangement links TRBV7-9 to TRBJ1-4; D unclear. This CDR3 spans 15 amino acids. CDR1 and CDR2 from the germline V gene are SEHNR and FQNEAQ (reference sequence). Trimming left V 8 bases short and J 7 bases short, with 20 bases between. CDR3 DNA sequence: TGTGCCAGCCAAGACGGGGAAGAGTTGCGTGAAAAACTGTTTTTT. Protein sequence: CASQDGEELREKLFF.

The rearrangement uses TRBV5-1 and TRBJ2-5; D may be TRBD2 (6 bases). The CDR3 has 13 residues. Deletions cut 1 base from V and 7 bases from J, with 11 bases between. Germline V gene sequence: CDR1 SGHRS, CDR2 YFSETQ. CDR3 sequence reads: CASSLSPEGTQYF. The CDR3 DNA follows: TGCGCCAGCAGCTTGTCTCCGGAGGGGACCCAGTACTTC.

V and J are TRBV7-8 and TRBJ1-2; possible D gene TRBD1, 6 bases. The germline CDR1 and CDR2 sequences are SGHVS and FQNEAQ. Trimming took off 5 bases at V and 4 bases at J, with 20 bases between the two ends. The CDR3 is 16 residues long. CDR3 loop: CASSPRSGAEIYGYTF. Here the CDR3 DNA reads TGTGCCAGCAGCCCCCGGTCAGGGGCTGAAATCTATGGCTACACCTTC.

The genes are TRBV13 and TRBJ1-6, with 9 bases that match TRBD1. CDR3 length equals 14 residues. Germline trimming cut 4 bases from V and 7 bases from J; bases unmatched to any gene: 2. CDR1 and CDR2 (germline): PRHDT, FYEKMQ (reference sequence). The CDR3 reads CASSWGQGNSPLHF. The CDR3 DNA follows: TGTGCCAGCAGCTGGGGACAGGGAAATTCACCCCTCCACTTT.

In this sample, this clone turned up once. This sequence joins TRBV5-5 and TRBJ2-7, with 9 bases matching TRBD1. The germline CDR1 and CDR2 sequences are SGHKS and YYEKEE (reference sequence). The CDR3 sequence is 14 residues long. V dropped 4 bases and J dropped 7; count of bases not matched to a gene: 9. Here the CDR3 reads CASSEWDRAYEQYF. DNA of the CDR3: TGTGCCAGCAGCGAATGGGACAGGGCGTATGAGCAGTACTTC.

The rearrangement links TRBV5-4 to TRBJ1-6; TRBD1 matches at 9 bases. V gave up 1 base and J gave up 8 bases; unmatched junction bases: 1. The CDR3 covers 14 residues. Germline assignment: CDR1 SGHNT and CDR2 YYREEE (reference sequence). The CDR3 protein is CASSLRQGDSPLHF. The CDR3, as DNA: TGTGCCAGCAGCTTGAGACAGGGGGATTCACCCCTCCACTTT.

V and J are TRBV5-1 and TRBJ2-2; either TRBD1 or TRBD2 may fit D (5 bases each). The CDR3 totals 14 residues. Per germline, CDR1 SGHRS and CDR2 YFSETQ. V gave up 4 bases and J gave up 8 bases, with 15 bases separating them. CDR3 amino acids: CASSEGPGLGELFF. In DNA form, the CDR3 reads TGCGCCAGCAGCGAGGGACCCGGGCTTGGGGAGCTGTTTTTT.